This paragraph reports one T cell receptor beta chain. Its specificity is unknown. This sample stems from a study of PD-L1 blockade in urothelial cancer. Study-wide background: Median blood clonality was around 0.086, with 75,000 to 90,000 unique TCRs. Study-wide findings and caveats: Improved survival was predicted by pretreatment blood TCR clonality below the median.

Each PCR received spiked synthetic TCR analog templates. Only in-frame clones appear in the TCRdb table, and some are missing; sequencing was by immunoSEQ multiplex PCR. The repertoire holds 45,000 to 50,000 clones, with about 91% as singletons. Germline V gives CDR1 GTSNPN, CDR2 SVGIG (reference sequence). V trimming: 3 bases; J trimming: 4 bases; junction bases outside the gene matches: 6. CDR3 length: 13 amino acids. This rearrangement joins TRBV30 to TRBJ2-7; 7 bases are a match to TRBD1. This material consisted of PBMCs, taken around atezolizumab (anti-PD-L1) treatment. The TCR originated in a man older than 75 with urothelial cancer. The CDR3 DNA reads TGTGCCTGGAGACCCACAGGGGCGTACGAGCAGTACTTC. Amino acid sequence: CAWRPTGAYEQYF.